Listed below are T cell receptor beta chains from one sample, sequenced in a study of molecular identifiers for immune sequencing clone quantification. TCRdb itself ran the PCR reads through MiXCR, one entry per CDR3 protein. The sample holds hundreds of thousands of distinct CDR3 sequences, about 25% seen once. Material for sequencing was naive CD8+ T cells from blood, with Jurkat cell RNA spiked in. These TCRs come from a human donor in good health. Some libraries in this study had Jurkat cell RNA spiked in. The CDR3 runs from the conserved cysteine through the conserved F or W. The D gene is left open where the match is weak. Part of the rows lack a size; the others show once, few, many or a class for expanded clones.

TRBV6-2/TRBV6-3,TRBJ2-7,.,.,TGTGCCAGCAGTGGGGCCCAGGCGTACGAGCAGTACTTC,CASSGAQAYEQYF
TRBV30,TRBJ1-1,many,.,TGTGCCTGGACAGTGAGTTTGAACACTGAAGCTTTCTTT,CAWTVSLNTEAFF
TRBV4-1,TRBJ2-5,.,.,TGCGCCAGCAGCCAAGATCTGGGGGGCCTTTGGGAGACCCAGTACTTC,CASSQDLGGLWETQYF
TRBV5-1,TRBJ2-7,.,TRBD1,TGCGCCAGCAGCTGGGACAGCTCCTACGAGCAGCACTTC,CASSWDSSYEQHF
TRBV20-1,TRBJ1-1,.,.,TGCAGTGCCTCGGGGAATTTGTTCACTGAAGCTTTCTTT,CSASGNLFTEAFF
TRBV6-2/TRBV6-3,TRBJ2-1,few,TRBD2,TGTGCCTGCGGGGGGGGTAGGAATGAGCAGTTCTTC,CACGGGRNEQFF
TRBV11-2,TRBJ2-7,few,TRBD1,TGTGCCAGCAGCTCGGGGACAGGCGAGCGGTACTTC,CASSSGTGERYF
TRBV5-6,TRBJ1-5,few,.,TGTGCCAGCAGCTTGTCCGGGTATAGCAATCAGCCCCGGCATTTT,CASSLSGYSNQPRHF
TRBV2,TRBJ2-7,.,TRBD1,TGTGCCATCAGCGCTCACCTGGGACAGGGGCTCGAGCAGTACTTC,CAISAHLGQGLEQYF
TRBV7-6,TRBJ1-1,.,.,TGTGCCGGCAGCTTAGGGACAACCACTGAAGCTTTCTTT,CAGSLGTTTEAFF
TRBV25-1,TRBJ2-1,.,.,TGTGCCAGCAGTGAAACCCCAGGAGGGGACGAGCAGTTCTTC,CASSETPGGDEQFF
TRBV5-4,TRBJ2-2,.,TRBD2,TGTGCCAGCAGCTATACGGGACTAGCGGTCGGGGTGCTGTTTTTT,CASSYTGLAVGVLFF
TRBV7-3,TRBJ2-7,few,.,TGTGCCAGCAGCCCCGGGGCTGCCCCTTCCTACGAGCAGTACTTC,CASSPGAAPSYEQYF
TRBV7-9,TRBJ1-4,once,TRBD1,TGTGCCAGCAGCTTAGCGACAGGGGTTTATGAAAAACTGTTTTTT,CASSLATGVYEKLFF
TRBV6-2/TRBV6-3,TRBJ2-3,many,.,TGTGCCAGCAGTTACAGCAGGACCCGCAGTGGAGATACGCAGTATTTT,CASSYSRTRSGDTQYF
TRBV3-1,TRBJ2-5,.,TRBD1,TGTGTCAGCAGCCAAGATGGGGGACAGAATTTCCAAGAGACCCAGTACTTC,CVSSQDGGQNFQETQYF
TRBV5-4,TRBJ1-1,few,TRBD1,TGTGCCAGCAGCTTTGCAGGGGGTCGAATTGGCACTGAAGCTTTCTTT,CASSFAGGRIGTEAFF
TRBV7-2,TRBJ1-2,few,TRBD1,TGTGCCAGCAGCTTTGGGCAGGGGGCTGAGGGCTACACCTTC,CASSFGQGAEGYTF
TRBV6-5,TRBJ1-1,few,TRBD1,TGTGCCAGCAGTTACTCGTCCGGACAGGTGGCTTTCTTT,CASSYSSGQVAFF
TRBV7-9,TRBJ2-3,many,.,TGTGCCAGCAGCTTACTATCAGATACGCAGTATTTT,CASSLLSDTQYF
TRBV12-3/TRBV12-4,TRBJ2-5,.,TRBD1,TGTGCCAGCAGTCGGGACAGAGAGTACCAAGAGACCCAGTACTTC,CASSRDREYQETQYF
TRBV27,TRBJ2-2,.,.,TGTGCCAGCAGTTGGGGGTCAGGGTTCACCGGGGAGCTGTTTTTT,CASSWGSGFTGELFF